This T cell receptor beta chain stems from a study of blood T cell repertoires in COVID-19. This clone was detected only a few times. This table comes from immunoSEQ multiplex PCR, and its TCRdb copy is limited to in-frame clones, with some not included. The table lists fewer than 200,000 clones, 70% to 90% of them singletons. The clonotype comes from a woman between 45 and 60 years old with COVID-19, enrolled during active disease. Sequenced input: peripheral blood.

CDR3 protein: CASSLGQGFNGGELFF. In DNA, the CDR3 is TGTGCCAGCAGCTTAGGGCAGGGGTTTAATGGCGGGGAGCTGTTTTTT. This rearrangement joins TRBV7-6 to TRBJ2-2; TRBD1 might be the D (6 bases). Between the trimmed V and J ends, which lost 1 base and 7 bases, there was a span of 16 bases. The CDR3 runs to 16 residues. Germline V gene data show CDR1 as SGHVS and CDR2 as FNYEAQ.